This T cell receptor (beta chain) was identified in a study of T cells after yellow fever vaccination. A remark on this clonotype: The antigen is undetermined.

The germline V gene encodes CDR1 SGHRS and CDR2 YFSETQ. The CDR3 spans 16 residues. With 1 base clipped from V and 4 bases from J, the junction kept 10 bases outside the gene matches. Universal primer sites and UMIs were introduced during 5'RACE template-switching synthesis of TCR cDNA. TCRdb analysed the 5' RACE reads with MiXCR anew, one entry per CDR3 protein. This sample has hundreds of thousands of distinct CDR3 sequences, with roughly 4% found just once. Findings and caveats of the study: Booster samples showed a return of most primary-vaccination clones (around 96% CD4, about 85% CD8). By day 5 rather than day 15, the secondary response had peaked, though it was weaker.

Material: PBMCs, obtained on the day of the yellow fever booster vaccination. The clonotype comes from a young man who received the YFV17D yellow fever vaccine. This sequence joins TRBV5-1 and TRBJ2-5, with 7 bases aligning to TRBD2. The CDR3 sequence: CASSLNRLASGETQYF. CDR3 in DNA: TGCGCCAGCAGCTTGAATAGACTAGCTTCTGGAGAGACCCAGTACTTC.